The source of this T cell receptor beta chain is a study of blood T cell dynamics during melanoma immunotherapy. Study at large: Metastatic melanoma patients received first-line pembrolizumab or nivolumab plus ipilimumab. Study-level findings and limits: The study could not tell melanoma-specific clones from general immune activation.

Concerning this clone: What it binds is not known.

Noted time point: pre-treatment baseline. Response was assessed by RECIST 1.1 at 12 weeks, except two rapid progressors. Every bulk PBMC sample received the same 350 ng of DNA. Libraries were prepared by immunoSEQ multiplex PCR; TCRdb keeps only in-frame clonotypes and omits some of them. The repertoire consists of 15,000 to 20,000 clones, with about 80% occurring once and the leading ten covering approximately 7.3%. Trimming left V 6 bases short and J 0 bases short, with 15 bases between. Looked up from germline, CDR1 is SEHNR and CDR2 is FQNEAQ (reference sequence). The CDR3 has 15 amino acids. The chain carries TRBV7-9 and TRBJ2-7; D is perhaps TRBD2 (6 bases). The specimen comprised blood, sampled from a patient treated with checkpoint blockade. The sequence was collected from a human donor with melanoma. This CDR3 is CASRPPGATSYEQYF. The DNA for the CDR3 is TGTGCCAGCAGACCCCCGGGAGCTACCTCCTACGAGCAGTACTTC. The full variable domain, rest sourced from reference TRBV7-9 and TRBJ2-7, is DTGVSQNPRHKITKRGQNVTFRCDPISEHNRLYWYRQTLGQGPEFLTYFQNEAQLEKSRLLSDRFSAERPKGSFSTLEIQRTEQGDSAMYLCASRPPGATSYEQYFGPGTRLTVT.